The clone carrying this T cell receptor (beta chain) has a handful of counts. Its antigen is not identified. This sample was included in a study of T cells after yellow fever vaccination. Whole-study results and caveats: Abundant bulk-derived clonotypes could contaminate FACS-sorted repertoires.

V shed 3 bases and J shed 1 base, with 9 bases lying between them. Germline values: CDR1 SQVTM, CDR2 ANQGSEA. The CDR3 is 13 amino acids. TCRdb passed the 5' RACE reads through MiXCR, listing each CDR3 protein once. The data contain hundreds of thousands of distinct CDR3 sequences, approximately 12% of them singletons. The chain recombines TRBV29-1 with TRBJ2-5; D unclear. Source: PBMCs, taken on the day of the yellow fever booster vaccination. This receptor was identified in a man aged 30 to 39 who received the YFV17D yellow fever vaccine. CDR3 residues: CSVETGSQETQYF. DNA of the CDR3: TGCAGCGTTGAGACGGGCAGCCAAGAGACCCAGTACTTC. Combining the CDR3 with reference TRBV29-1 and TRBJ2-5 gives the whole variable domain SAVISQKPSRDICQRGTSLTIQCQVDSQVTMMFWYRQQPGQSLTLIATANQGSEATYESGFVIDKFPISRPNLTFSTLTVSNMSPEDSSIYLCSVETGSQETQYFGPGTRLLVL.